Here is one T cell receptor beta chain with its context. This specimen belongs to a study of blood T cell repertoires in COVID-19. The overall study: Material from acute and convalescent COVID-19 was sourced from the United States, Italy and Spain. PBMCs, B-cell-depleted T cells, or T cells were the source of the cDNA or gDNA that made up the material.

Study processing details: Estimation of nucleated cell counts relied on the amplification of reference gene primers. TCRdb's table, derived via immunoSEQ multiplex PCR, lists solely in-frame clones and lacks some. V and J calls and clone size are as listed in that table; D and trimming were resolved from the DNA. The sample contains under 80,000 clones, about 86% of which appear only once. CDR3 length: 14 residues. Germline V gives CDR1 SNHLY, CDR2 FYNNEI. With V trimmed by 5 bases and J by 6 bases, 7 bases remained unmatched. This TCR was recovered from a human donor in a cohort sampled during active COVID-19. The sequencing input was peripheral blood. V is TRBV2 and J is TRBJ2-7; 10 bases fit TRBD2. The CDR3: CASSPLAGKGEQYF. For the CDR3, the DNA is TGTGCCAGCAGTCCACTAGCGGGGAAAGGCGAGCAGTACTTC.